The entry that follows covers one TCR beta chain sequence. The junction differs from germline at one of its ends, possibly a read error. This CDR3 comprises 15 residues. The germline V gene encodes CDR1 MDHEN and CDR2 SYDVKM. The sample is drawn from a study of blood T cell repertoires in COVID-19. Produced via immunoSEQ multiplex PCR; TCRdb's table is partial and in-frame only. The table shows about 110,000 clones, with approximately 90% occurring only once. The sample taken for sequencing was peripheral blood. This clonotype was obtained from a woman in her fifties or sixties with acute or convalescent COVID-19. V usage is TRBV28 and J usage is TRBJ1-6; D unresolved. The CDR3 reads CASSLLGSHPRSRDF. The CDR3 DNA reads TGTGCCAGCAGTTTACTTGGGAGTCACCCGCGGTCTCGGGACTTT. Filled out from reference TRBV28 and TRBJ1-6, the complete variable domain reads DVKVTQSSRYLVKRTGEKVFLECVQDMDHENMFWYRQDPGLGLRLIYFSYDVKMKEKGDIPEGYSVSREKKERFSLILESASTNQTSMYLCASSLLGSHPRSRDFGNGTRLTVT.